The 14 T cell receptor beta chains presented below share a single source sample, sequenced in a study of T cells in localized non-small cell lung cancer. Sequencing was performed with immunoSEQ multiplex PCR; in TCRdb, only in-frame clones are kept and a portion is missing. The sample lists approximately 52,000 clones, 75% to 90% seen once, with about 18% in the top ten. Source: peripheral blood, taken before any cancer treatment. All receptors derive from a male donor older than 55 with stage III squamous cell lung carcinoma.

Here the CDR3 reads CASSDGTGVFNEKLFF. DNA of the CDR3: TGTGCCAGCAGTGACGGGACAGGGGTGTTTAATGAAAAACTGTTTTTT. J is TRBJ1-4 and V is TRBV28, with 10 nucleotides matching TRBD1. Germline loops: CDR1 MDHEN, CDR2 SYDVKM. Trimming took 5 bases from V and 4 from J; bases not matched to a gene: 7. The CDR3 length is 16 residues. Complete variable domain (other parts from reference TRBV28 and TRBJ1-4): DVKVTQSSRYLVKRTGEKVFLECVQDMDHENMFWYRQDPGLGLRLIYFSYDVKMKEKGDIPEGYSVSREKKERFSLILESASTNQTSMYLCASSDGTGVFNEKLFFGSGTQLSVL.

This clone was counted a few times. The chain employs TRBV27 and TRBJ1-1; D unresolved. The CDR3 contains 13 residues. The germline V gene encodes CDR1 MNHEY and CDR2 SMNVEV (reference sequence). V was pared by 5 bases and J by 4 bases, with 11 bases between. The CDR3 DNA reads TGTGCCAGCAGTCCACATATCAGCACTGAAGCTTTCTTT. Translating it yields CASSPHISTEAFF.

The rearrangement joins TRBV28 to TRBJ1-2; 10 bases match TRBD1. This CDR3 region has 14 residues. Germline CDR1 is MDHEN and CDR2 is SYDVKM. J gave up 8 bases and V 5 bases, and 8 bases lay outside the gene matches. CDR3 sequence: CASSPSGTGAGYTF. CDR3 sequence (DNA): TGTGCCAGCAGTCCCTCCGGGACAGGGGCCGGCTACACCTTC.

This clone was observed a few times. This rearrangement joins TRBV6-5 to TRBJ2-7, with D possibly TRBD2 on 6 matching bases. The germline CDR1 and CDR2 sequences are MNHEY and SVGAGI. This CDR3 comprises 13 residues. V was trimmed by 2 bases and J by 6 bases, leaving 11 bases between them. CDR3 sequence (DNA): TGTGCCAGCAGTTACCAGGACTATCCCGAGCAGTACTTC. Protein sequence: CASSYQDYPEQYF.

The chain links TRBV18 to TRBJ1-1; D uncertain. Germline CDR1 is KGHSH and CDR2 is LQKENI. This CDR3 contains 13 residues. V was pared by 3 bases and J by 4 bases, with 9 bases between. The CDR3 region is CASSPGEGTEAFF. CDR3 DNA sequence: TGTGCCAGCTCACCCGGGGAGGGCACTGAAGCTTTCTTT.

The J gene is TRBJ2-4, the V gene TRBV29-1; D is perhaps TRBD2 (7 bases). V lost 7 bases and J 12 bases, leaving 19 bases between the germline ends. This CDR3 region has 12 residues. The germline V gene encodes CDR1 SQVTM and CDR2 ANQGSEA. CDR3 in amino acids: CSAGWGGLNQYF. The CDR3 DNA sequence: TGCAGCGCAGGTTGGGGGGGCCTAAATCAGTACTTC.

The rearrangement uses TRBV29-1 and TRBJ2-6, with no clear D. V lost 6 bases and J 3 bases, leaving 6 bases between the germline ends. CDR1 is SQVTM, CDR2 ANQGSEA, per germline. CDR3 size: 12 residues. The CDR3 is CSVMGGANVLTF. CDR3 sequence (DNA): TGCAGCGTCATGGGTGGGGCCAACGTCCTGACTTTC.

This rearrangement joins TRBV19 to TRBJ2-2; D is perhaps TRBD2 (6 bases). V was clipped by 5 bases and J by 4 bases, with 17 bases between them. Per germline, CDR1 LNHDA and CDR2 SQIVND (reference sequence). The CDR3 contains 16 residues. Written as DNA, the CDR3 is TGTGCCAGTAGTTCGGTGGGGGGTCGGGGCACCGGGGAGCTGTTTTTT. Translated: CASSSVGGRGTGELFF.

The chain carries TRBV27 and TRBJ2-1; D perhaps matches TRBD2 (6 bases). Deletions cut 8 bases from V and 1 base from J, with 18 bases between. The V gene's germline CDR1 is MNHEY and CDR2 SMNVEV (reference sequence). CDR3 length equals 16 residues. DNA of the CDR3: TGTGCCAGCGCACGCCTAGCGTTAGCGTCCTACAATGAGCAGTTCTTC. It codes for CASARLALASYNEQFF.

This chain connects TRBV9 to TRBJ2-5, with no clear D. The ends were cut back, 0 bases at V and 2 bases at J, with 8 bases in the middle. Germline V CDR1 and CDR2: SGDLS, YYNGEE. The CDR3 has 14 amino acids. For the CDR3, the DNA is TGTGCCAGCAGCGTAGGGCACCGACAAGAGACCCAGTACTTC. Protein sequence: CASSVGHRQETQYF.

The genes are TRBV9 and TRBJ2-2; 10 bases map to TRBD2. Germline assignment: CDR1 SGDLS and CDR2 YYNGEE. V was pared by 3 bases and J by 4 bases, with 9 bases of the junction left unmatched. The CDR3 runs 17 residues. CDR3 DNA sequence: TGTGCCAGCAGCGCCAGGGGGCTAGCGGGAGTCACCGGGGAGCTGTTTTTT. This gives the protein CASSARGLAGVTGELFF.

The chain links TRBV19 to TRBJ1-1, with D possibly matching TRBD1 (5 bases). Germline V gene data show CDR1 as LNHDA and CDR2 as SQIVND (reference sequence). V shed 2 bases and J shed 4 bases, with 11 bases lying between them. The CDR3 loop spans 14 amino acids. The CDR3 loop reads CASSIFAGGTEAFF. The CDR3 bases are TGTGCCAGTAGTATATTTGCGGGGGGCACTGAAGCTTTCTTT. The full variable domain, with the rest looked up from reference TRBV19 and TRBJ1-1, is DGGITQSPKYLFRKEGQNVTLSCEQNLNHDAMYWYRQDPGQGLRLIYYSQIVNDFQKGDIAEGYSVSREKKESFPLTVTSAQKNPTAFYLCASSIFAGGTEAFFGQGTRLTVV.

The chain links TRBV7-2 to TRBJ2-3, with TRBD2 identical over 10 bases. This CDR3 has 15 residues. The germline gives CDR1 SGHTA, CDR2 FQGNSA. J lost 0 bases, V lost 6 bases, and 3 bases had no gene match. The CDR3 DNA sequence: TGTGCCAGCAGGACTAGCGGGCCTAGCACAGATACGCAGTATTTT. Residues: CASRTSGPSTDTQYF.

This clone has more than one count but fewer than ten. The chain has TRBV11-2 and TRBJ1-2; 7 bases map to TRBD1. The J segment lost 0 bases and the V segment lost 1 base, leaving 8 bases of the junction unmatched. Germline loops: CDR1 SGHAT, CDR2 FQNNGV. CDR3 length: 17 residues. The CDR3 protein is CASSLGGQHEANYGYTF. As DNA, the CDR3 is TGTGCCAGCAGCTTAGGGGGACAGCACGAAGCTAACTATGGCTACACCTTC.